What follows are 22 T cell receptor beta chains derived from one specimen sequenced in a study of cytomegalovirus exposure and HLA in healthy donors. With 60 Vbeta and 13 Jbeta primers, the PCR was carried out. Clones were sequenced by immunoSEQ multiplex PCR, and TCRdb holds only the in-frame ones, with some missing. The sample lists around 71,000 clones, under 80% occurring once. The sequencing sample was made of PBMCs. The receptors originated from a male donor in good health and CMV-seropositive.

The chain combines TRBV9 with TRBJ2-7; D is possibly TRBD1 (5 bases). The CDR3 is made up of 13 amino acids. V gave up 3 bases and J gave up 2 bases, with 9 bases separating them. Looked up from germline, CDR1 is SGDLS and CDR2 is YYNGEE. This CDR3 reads CASSGQGAYEQYF. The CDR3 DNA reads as TGTGCCAGCAGCGGGCAGGGTGCCTACGAGCAGTACTTC.

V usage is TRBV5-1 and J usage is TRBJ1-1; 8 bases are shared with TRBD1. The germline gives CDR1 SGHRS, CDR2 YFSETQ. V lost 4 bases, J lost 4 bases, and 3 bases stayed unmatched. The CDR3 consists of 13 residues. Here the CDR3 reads CASSATGGTEAFF. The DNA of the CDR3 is TGCGCCAGCAGCGCCACAGGGGGCACTGAAGCTTTCTTT.

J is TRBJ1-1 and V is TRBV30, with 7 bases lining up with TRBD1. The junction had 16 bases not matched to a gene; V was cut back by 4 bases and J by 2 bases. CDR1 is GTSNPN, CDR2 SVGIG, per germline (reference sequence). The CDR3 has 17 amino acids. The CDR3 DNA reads TGTGCCTGGAAGGGTTTGAGGCGGACAGGCTCTAACACTGAAGCTTTCTTT. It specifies CAWKGLRRTGSNTEAFF.

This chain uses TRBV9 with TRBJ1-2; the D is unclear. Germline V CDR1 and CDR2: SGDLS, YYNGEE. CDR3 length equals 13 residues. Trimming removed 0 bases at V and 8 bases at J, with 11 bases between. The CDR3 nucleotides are TGTGCCAGCAGCGTAGTACCGGGAGGGGGCTACACCTTC. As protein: CASSVVPGGGYTF.

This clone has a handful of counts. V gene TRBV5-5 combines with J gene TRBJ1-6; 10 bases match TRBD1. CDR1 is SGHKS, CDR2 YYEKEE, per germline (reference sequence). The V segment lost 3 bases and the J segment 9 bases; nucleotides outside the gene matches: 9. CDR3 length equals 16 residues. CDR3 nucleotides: TGTGCCAGCAGCTGGGGGGACAGGGGTATTAGTTCACCCCTCCACTTT. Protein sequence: CASSWGDRGISSPLHF.

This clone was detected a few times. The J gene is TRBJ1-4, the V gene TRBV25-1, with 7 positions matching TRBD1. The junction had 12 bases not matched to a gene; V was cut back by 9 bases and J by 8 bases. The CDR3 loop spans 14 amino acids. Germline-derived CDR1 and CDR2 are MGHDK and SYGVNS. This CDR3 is CASTWTGGEEKLFF. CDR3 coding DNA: TGTGCCAGTACCTGGACAGGTGGGGAGGAAAAACTGTTTTTT.

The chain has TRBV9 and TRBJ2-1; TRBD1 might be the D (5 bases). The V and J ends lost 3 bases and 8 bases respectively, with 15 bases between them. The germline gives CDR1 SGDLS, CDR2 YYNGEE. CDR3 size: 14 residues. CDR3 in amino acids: CASSAKTDRHEQFF. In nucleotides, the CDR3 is TGTGCCAGCAGCGCCAAGACAGACCGCCATGAGCAGTTCTTC.

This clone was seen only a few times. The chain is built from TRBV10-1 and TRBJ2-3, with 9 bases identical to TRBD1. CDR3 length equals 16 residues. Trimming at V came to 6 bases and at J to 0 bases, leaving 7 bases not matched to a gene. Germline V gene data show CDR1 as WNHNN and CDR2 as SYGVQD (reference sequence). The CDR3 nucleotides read TGCGCCAGCAGCGGAAAACAGGGGGCTAGCACAGATACGCAGTATTTT. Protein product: CASSGKQGASTDTQYF.

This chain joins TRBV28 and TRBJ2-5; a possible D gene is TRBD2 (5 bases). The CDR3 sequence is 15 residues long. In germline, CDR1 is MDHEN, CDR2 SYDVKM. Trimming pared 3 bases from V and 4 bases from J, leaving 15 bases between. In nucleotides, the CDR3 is TGTGCCAGCAGTTTTAACCGGGGTGTCTCAGAGACCCAGTACTTC. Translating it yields CASSFNRGVSETQYF.

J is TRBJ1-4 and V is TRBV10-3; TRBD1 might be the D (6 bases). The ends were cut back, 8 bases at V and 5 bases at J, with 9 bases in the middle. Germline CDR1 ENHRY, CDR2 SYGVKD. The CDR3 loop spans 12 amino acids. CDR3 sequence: CAIRQENEKLFF. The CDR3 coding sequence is TGTGCCATCCGACAGGAGAATGAAAAACTGTTTTTT.

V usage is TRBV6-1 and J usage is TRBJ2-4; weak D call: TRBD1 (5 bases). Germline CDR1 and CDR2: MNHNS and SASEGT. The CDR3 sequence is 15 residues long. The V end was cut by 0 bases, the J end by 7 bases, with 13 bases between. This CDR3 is CASSEALSGSNIQYF. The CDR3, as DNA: TGTGCCAGCAGTGAAGCATTGTCAGGGTCGAACATTCAGTACTTC.

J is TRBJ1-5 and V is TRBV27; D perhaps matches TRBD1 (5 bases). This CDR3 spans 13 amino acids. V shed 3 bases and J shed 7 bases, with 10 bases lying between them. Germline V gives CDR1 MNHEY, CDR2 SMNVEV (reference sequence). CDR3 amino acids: CASSLRGGQPQHF. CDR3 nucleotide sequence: TGTGCCAGCAGTTTGCGGGGCGGACAGCCCCAGCATTTT.

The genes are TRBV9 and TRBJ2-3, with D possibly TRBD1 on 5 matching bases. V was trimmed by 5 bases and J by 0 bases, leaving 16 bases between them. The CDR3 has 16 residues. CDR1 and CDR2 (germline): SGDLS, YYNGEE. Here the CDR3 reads CASSGHQSLSTDTQYF. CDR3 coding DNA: TGTGCCAGCAGTGGACACCAGTCTCTAAGCACAGATACGCAGTATTTT.

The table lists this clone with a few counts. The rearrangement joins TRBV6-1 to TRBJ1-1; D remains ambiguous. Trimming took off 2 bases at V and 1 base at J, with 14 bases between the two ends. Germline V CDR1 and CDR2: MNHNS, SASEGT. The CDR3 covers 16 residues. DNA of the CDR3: TGTGCCAGCAGTGAATCGGCTACCCGGGGGAACACTGAAGCTTTCTTT. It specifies CASSESATRGNTEAFF.

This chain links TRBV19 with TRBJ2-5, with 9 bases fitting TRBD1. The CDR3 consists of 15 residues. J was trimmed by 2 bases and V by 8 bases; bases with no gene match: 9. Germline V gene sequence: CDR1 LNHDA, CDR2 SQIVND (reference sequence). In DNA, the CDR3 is TGTGCCAGTGCTAGCTACAGGGGGCAACAAGAGACCCAGTACTTC. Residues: CASASYRGQQETQYF.

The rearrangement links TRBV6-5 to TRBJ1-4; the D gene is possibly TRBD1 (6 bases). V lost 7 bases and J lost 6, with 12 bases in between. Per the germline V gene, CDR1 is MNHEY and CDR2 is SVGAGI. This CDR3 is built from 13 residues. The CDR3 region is CASKRSGDEKLFF. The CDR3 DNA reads TGTGCCAGCAAGAGGTCAGGGGATGAAAAACTGTTTTTT.

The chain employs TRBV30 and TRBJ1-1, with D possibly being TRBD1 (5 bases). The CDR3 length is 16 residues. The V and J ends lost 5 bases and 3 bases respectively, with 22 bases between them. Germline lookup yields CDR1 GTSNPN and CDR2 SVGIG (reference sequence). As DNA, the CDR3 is TGTGCCTGGGTAACAGTGGCCTGGGGGGGGTACACTGAAGCTTTCTTT. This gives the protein CAWVTVAWGGYTEAFF.

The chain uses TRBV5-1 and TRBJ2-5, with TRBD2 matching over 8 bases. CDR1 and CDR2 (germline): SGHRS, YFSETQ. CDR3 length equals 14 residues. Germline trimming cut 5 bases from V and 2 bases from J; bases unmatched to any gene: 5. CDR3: CASRAREGQETQYF. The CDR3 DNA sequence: TGCGCCAGCAGAGCTCGGGAGGGGCAAGAGACCCAGTACTTC.

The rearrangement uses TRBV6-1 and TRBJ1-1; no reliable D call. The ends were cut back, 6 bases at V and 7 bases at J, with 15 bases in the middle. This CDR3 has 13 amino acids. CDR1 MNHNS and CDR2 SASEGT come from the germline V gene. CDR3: CASRLGEGIEAFF. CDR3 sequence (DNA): TGTGCCAGCAGGCTCGGTGAGGGCATTGAAGCTTTCTTT.

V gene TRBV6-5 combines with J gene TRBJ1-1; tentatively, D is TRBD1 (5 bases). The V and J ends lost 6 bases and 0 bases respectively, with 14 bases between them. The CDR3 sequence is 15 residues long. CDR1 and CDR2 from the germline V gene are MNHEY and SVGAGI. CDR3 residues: CASSPLRGLNTEAFF. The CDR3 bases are TGTGCCAGCAGCCCCCTAAGGGGCCTGAACACTGAAGCTTTCTTT.

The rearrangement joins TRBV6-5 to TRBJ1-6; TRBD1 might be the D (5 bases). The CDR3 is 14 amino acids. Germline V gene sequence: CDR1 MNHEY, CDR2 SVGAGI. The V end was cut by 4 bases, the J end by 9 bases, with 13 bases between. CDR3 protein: CASSSRVGISPLHF. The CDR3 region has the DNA TGTGCCAGCAGTTCCAGGGTCGGAATTTCACCCCTCCACTTT.

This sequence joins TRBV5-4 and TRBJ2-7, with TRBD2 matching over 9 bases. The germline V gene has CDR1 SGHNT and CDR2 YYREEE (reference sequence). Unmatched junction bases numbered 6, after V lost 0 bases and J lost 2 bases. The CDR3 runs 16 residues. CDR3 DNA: TGTGCCAGCAGCTTGGTTCTAGCGGGACTCCCCTACGAGCAGTACTTC. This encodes CASSLVLAGLPYEQYF.